These 9 T cell receptor beta chains were all obtained from the same sample, sequenced in a study of beta chain features in type 1 diabetes. Study-wide results and limits: People with Type 1 diabetes carried modestly yet significantly shorter TCRB CDR3s in all four CD4+ subsets.

Their antigens remain unidentified. All of the isolated RNA was reverse transcribed, so expressed TCRB transcripts were sequenced. Assay used: immunoSEQ multiplex PCR; TCRdb lists only in-frame clones, some missing. The sample holds over 600,000 clones, 12% seen once. Input material: naive CD4+ T cells from blood. These receptors all stem from a man under 40 with type 1 diabetes.

J is TRBJ2-3 and V is TRBV7-9, with TRBD2 matching 7 bases. Germline CDR1 is SEHNR and CDR2 is FQNEAQ (reference sequence). The ends lost 1 base at V and 5 bases at J; junction bases unmatched: 6. This CDR3 comprises 15 residues. The DNA for the CDR3 is TGTGCCAGCAGCTTAGGGACTAGTGTCGGAGATACGCAGTATTTT. Translating gives CASSLGTSVGDTQYF. Full variable domain (missing parts from reference TRBV7-9 and TRBJ2-3): DTGVSQNPRHKITKRGQNVTFRCDPISEHNRLYWYRQTLGQGPEFLTYFQNEAQLEKSRLLSDRFSAERPKGSFSTLEIQRTEQGDSAMYLCASSLGTSVGDTQYFGPGTRLTVL.

In this sample, this clone turned up a few times. The chain employs TRBV30 and TRBJ2-7, with 10 bases fitting TRBD1. The CDR3 covers 14 residues. The V segment lost 5 bases and the J segment 1 base; nucleotides outside the gene matches: 5. The germline V gene encodes CDR1 GTSNPN and CDR2 SVGIG (reference sequence). The CDR3 DNA reads TGTGCCTGGCAGACAGGGGGCAATTCCTACGAGCAGTACTTC. Translating gives CAWQTGGNSYEQYF.

A remark on this clone: This specimen includes other DNA sequences encoding the same CDR3. V usage is TRBV30 and J usage is TRBJ1-6; D call uncertain. The V end lost 1 base, the J end lost 10 bases, and 8 bases lay between the germline ends. The length of the CDR3 is 12 residues. The germline V gene encodes CDR1 GTSNPN and CDR2 SVGIG (reference sequence). CDR3 DNA sequence: TGTGCCTGGAGTGCAGTTGAGTCACCCCTCCACTTT. It yields the protein CAWSAVESPLHF. Drawing the rest from reference TRBV30 and TRBJ1-6, the complete variable domain is SQTIHQWPATLVQPVGSPLSLECTVEGTSNPNLYWYRQAAGRGLQLLFYSVGIGQISSEVPQNLSASRPQDRQFILSSKKLLLSDSGFYLCAWSAVESPLHFGNGTRLTVT.

V usage is TRBV29-1 and J usage is TRBJ2-5; D uncertain. Trimming pared 2 bases from V and 6 bases from J, leaving 7 bases between. This CDR3 spans 11 amino acids. The germline gives CDR1 SQVTM, CDR2 ANQGSEA. CDR3 loop: CSVEPGQTQYF. In nucleotides, the CDR3 is TGCAGCGTTGAACCCGGTCAGACCCAGTACTTC.

About this clone: In the same sample, other DNA sequences code for this CDR3. The V gene is TRBV5-1, the J gene TRBJ1-5, with 10 nucleotides matching TRBD1. The J segment lost 5 bases and the V segment lost 4 bases, leaving 3 bases of the junction unmatched. This CDR3 region has 14 residues. In germline, CDR1 is SGHRS, CDR2 YFSETQ. CDR3 nucleotides: TGCGCCAGCAGCCCCGGGACAGGGGATCAGCCCCAGCATTTT. Translation: CASSPGTGDQPQHF.

This rearrangement joins TRBV11-3 to TRBJ1-2; D unresolved. The CDR3 is made up of 15 amino acids. Germline V lookup: CDR1 SGHNT, CDR2 YENEEA. Trimming took off 3 bases at V and 5 bases at J, with 16 bases between the two ends. The CDR3 sequence is CASSFGRAGGYGYTF. CDR3 nucleotides: TGTGCCAGCAGCTTCGGACGGGCCGGCGGGTATGGCTACACCTTC.

The chain carries TRBV7-2 and TRBJ1-2, with D possibly matching TRBD1 (5 bases). CDR1 and CDR2 from the germline V gene are SGHTA and FQGNSA. This CDR3 has 14 amino acids. Trimming left V 6 bases short and J 4 bases short, with 15 bases between. The CDR3 region has the DNA TGTGCCAGCAGGCAAGGGTCAGGGAGCTATGGCTACACCTTC. Translated: CASRQGSGSYGYTF.

This chain connects TRBV5-6 to TRBJ1-6; no definite D call. Germline V gene sequence: CDR1 SGHDT, CDR2 YYEEEE. Trimming removed 4 bases at V and 7 bases at J, with 21 bases between. The CDR3 runs 17 residues. The CDR3 is CASSRFPIGEENSPLHF. CDR3 DNA sequence: TGTGCCAGCAGCCGGTTCCCCATTGGGGAGGAGAATTCACCCCTCCACTTT.

This clone appeared a few times. This chain joins TRBV2 and TRBJ2-5; tentatively, D is TRBD1 (6 bases). This CDR3 is 13 amino acids long. The V gene's germline CDR1 is SNHLY and CDR2 FYNNEI. Between the trimmed V and J ends, which lost 9 bases and 5 bases, there was a span of 16 bases. The CDR3 protein is CASWGQGIETQYF. The CDR3 region has the DNA TGTGCCAGTTGGGGCCAGGGGATTGAGACCCAGTACTTC.